The subject of this entry is one T cell receptor beta chain. This specimen belongs to a study of early T cells in non-severe SARS-CoV-2 infection. The CDR3 is 14 residues long. V lost 3 bases, J lost 7 bases, and 13 bases lay in between. Germline assignment: CDR1 MDHEN and CDR2 SYDVKM. In the library, individual cDNA molecules carried attached unique molecular identifiers. TCRdb ran MiXCR on the 5' RACE reads and lists one entry per CDR3 protein. The sample yields some 64,000 distinct CDR3 sequences, 10% seen once. This TCR came from an adult who was a healthcare worker with PCR-confirmed SARS-CoV-2 infection or an uninfected control (not recorded which). The chain is built from TRBV28 and TRBJ2-1; D remains unclear. The sequencing used whole blood, collected at baseline. The CDR3 sequence is CASSFSGSRNEQFF. CDR3 DNA: TGTGCCAGCAGTTTTTCCGGCAGTAGGAATGAGCAGTTCTTC.